This TCR beta chain is drawn from a study of T cell repertoires in cytomegalovirus infection (dated by TCRdb to about 2019). Turning to the overall study: Because public TCR beta signatures pointed to carriage of CMV infection together with the matching HLA type, the HLA type of each donor mattered for the analysis.

Measured from the cysteine to the phenylalanine, the CDR3 is 18 residues long. Solely the CDR3 DNA is kept, with 54 bases framed from the first base. CDR1 and CDR2 are drawn from the germline V gene (reference sequence): SEHNR, FQNEAQ. Compared with germline, V lacks 5 bases and J lacks 1 base; bases without a gene match: 15. Sequencing relied on an Illumina HiSeq 1500. The public sequencing data were trimmed at Q25 with fastp and processed into clonotypes with MiXCR by TCRdb, which kept only in-frame beta chains. Rows are combined by CDR3 protein, so each entry shows the most common genes and DNA. Here the sample has approximately 500,000 distinct CDR3 sequences; 16% occur a single time. The ten most abundant clones make up approximately 24% of the sample. This clonotype was recorded at least ten times. Its binding antigen is unknown. No per-base quality is available; no much larger clone lies one base away.

Study-level results and caveats: The ex vivo response was dominated by HLA-C-restricted CMV-specific TCR beta clonotypes, and the single most frequent clonotype in two of eight donors was supplied by these HLA-C-restricted clonotypes. In both this cohort and an independent roughly 350-donor cohort, the cumulative frequency of public TCR beta family members distinguished carriers of CMV infection plus the relevant HLA type.

The TCR originated in a human donor in good health (CMV status not recorded). Some clones in this sample may be carry-over from other donors' samples. The V gene is TRBV7-9 and the J gene is TRBJ2-3; a stretch of 7 junction bases matches TRBD1. The specimen sequenced was CD8+ T cells from PBMCs. The CDR3 corresponds to CASSPLPEDRLGTDTQYF. The DNA sequence is as follows: TGTGCCAGCAGCCCTCTCCCGGAGGACAGGTTGGGCACAGATACGCAGTATTTT.